The rows below give T cell receptor beta chains drawn from one sample of a study of cytomegalovirus exposure and HLA in healthy donors. TCRdb's table, derived via immunoSEQ multiplex PCR, lists solely in-frame clones and lacks some. The data show some 130,000 clones, with over 75% seen just once and 5.5% to 6% held by the top ten. The source material was PBMCs. These receptors came from a woman aged 40 to 50 in good health and CMV-seropositive. Both conserved end residues are part of each CDR3. A D gene is named only where the DNA matches it firmly. Some rows have no size entry. The others give once, few or many, or a class for an expanded clone.

j_call d_call v_call clone_size cdr3_nt cdr3_aa
TRBJ2-3 . TRBV30 . TGTGCCTGCGTTCCCTCTGGACAGACAACTAGCACAGATACGCAGTATTTT CACVPSGQTTSTDTQYF
TRBJ2-7 TRBD2 TRBV6-1 . TGTGCCAGCAGTGACGACGGACTAGCGGGGTTGAACGAGCAGTACTTC CASSDDGLAGLNEQYF
TRBJ2-7 TRBD1 TRBV9 . TGTGCCAGCAGCCACTCAGGGGGACGAGGGGACGAGCAGTACTTC CASSHSGGRGDEQYF
TRBJ2-1 . TRBV19 . TGTGCCAGTAGTATCGTGGCCGGGGGTGAGCAGTTCTTC CASSIVAGGEQFF
TRBJ2-1 TRBD2 TRBV6-5 . TGTGCCAGCAGTTCCGGACTAGCGGGAATTCATGAGCAGTTCTTC CASSSGLAGIHEQFF
TRBJ1-1 TRBD1 TRBV28 few TGTGCCAGCAGCCCCGGGACAGGGGGTGACACTGAAGCTTTCTTT CASSPGTGGDTEAFF
TRBJ1-2 . TRBV9 . TGTGCCAGCAGCGTCAAAGTCACAGGGTTCTATGGCTACACCTTC CASSVKVTGFYGYTF
TRBJ1-1 . TRBV5-1 . TGCGCCAGCAGCGAAACCGGGACACCAACTGAAGCTTTCTTT CASSETGTPTEAFF
TRBJ1-5 . TRBV6-1 . TGTGCCAGCGTCGAGGGGGGGATCAATCAGCCCCAGCATTTT CASVEGGINQPQHF
TRBJ2-7 TRBD1 TRBV7-9 . TGTGCCAGCAGCCGTGGGACAGGGGGCGCGGGGGCCTACGAGCAGTACTTC CASSRGTGGAGAYEQYF
TRBJ1-5 . TRBV19 . TGTGCCAGTAGGCCCCCGGGACAACGCAATCAGCCCCAGCATTTT CASRPPGQRNQPQHF
TRBJ2-5 . TRBV2 . TGTGCCAGCAGACTCCCGGTGCCCGCGGACGGGAGAATTGGGACCCAGTACTTC CASRLPVPADGRIGTQYF
TRBJ2-2 . TRBV19 . TGTGCCAGTAGTATACTCGTCACCGGGGAGCTGTTTTTT CASSILVTGELFF
TRBJ1-1 . TRBV27 . TGTGCCAGCAGTTTATCGAGGGATACTGAAGCTTTCTTT CASSLSRDTEAFF
TRBJ2-3 TRBD2 TRBV2 once TGTGCCAGCAGTGTGGGGAGCGGGGGCGGGGATACGCAGTATTTT CASSVGSGGGDTQYF
TRBJ2-5 TRBD2 TRBV5-1 . TGCGCCAGCTCCCGGACTAGGGGCGCAGAGACCCAGTACTTC CASSRTRGAETQYF
TRBJ1-5 . TRBV6-1 . TGTGCCAGCAAAAGTATGGGAGGGCCCCAGCATTTT CASKSMGGPQHF
TRBJ2-5 TRBD2 TRBV28 . TGTGCCAGCAGTCCAACCCGGCGGGAGTTGGAGACCCAGTACTTC CASSPTRRELETQYF
TRBJ2-3 TRBD2 TRBV9 . TGTGCCAGCAGCGAGGGTGCTAGCGGGGGAGATACGCAGTATTTT CASSEGASGGDTQYF
TRBJ2-7 . TRBV25-1 . TGTGCCAGCAGTGATATCCCCCGGGGACACTACTCCTACGAGCAGTACTTC CASSDIPRGHYSYEQYF
TRBJ2-7 . TRBV7-9 . TGTGCCAGCAGCTTAGACGCTAAGCAGTACTTC CASSLDAKQYF
TRBJ2-5 TRBD1 TRBV5-1 . TGCGCCAGCAGCCAAGGGACAGTCCCGTCCCAGTACTTC CASSQGTVPSQYF
TRBJ2-1 TRBD1 TRBV29-1 few TGCAGCGCCGAGGGACAGATAAATGAGCAGTTCTTC CSAEGQINEQFF
TRBJ1-1 . TRBV7-9 . TGTGCCAGCAGCCCGGACTCACTTCGGGCTTTCTTT CASSPDSLRAFF
TRBJ2-7 TRBD1 TRBV6-5 once TGTGCCAGCAGGCGACAGGGGGACAACGAGCAGTACTTC CASRRQGDNEQYF